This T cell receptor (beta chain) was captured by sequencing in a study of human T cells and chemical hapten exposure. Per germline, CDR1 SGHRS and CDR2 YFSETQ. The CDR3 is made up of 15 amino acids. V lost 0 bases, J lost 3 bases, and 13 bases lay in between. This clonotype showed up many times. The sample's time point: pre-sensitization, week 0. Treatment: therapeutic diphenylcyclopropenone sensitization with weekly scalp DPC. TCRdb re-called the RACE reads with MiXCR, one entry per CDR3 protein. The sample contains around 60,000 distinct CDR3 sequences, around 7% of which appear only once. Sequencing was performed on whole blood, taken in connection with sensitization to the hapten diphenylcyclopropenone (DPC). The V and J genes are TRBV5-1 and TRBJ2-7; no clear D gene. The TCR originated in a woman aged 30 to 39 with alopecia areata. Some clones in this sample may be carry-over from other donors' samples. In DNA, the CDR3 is TGCGCCAGCAGCTTGGGCCCAGCAGCAAACTACGAGCAGTACTTC. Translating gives CASSLGPAANYEQYF.